These T cell receptor beta chains were read from a single sample in a study of CD8 T cells in ankylosing spondylitis. TCRdb independently ran MiXCR on the 5' RACE reads; one entry per CDR3 protein. There are more than 650,000 distinct CDR3 sequences in the sample; about an eighth occur only once, and approximately 0.46% lies in the top ten. The sample consisted of blood, either unsorted or a sorted T cell fraction (not recorded which). These receptors all stem from a male donor with ankylosing spondylitis. CDR3s include the opening cysteine and the closing phenylalanine or tryptophan. The D gene is left open where the match is weak. For some rows the clone size is stated as once, few or many, or as a class when expanded; others skip it.

v_gene	d_gene	abundance	j_gene	CDR3aa	CDR3nt
TRBV5-1	NA	many	TRBJ1-1	CASSLAGSDTEAFF	TGCGCCAGCAGCTTGGCCGGTAGTGACACTGAAGCTTTCTTT
TRBV11-2	NA	many	TRBJ2-3	CASSLDRGDTQYF	TGTGCCAGCAGCTTAGACCGTGGAGATACGCAGTATTTT
TRBV9	TRBD1	NA	TRBJ2-1	CASSVATQGARNEQFF	TGTGCCAGCAGCGTAGCCACACAGGGGGCTAGGAATGAGCAGTTCTTC
TRBV4-3	NA	NA	TRBJ2-7	CASSQIQGYSYEQYF	TGCGCCAGCAGCCAAATACAGGGTTACTCCTACGAGCAGTACTTC
TRBV5-1	TRBD1	few	TRBJ1-2	CASSKNRGENYGYTF	TGCGCCAGCAGCAAGAACAGGGGGGAGAACTATGGCTACACCTTC
TRBV5-1	NA	NA	TRBJ2-7	CASRTGSYSYEQYF	TGCGCCAGCAGAACCGGATCCTACTCCTACGAGCAGTACTTC
TRBV28	NA	NA	TRBJ2-7	CASWGRGRDSYEQYF	TGTGCCAGCTGGGGGCGGGGGAGAGACTCCTACGAGCAGTACTTC
TRBV6-1	NA	many	TRBJ2-2	CASSQDYSNTGELFF	TGTGCCAGCAGCCAGGACTACTCGAACACCGGGGAGCTGTTTTTT
TRBV20-1	NA	NA	TRBJ2-3	CSASETGFRTDTQYF	TGCAGTGCTAGTGAAACCGGGTTCCGCACAGATACGCAGTATTTT
TRBV12-3/TRBV12-4	NA	many	TRBJ1-2	CASSVGGSYYGYTF	TGTGCCAGCAGTGTAGGAGGAAGCTACTATGGCTACACCTTC
TRBV5-1	NA	NA	TRBJ1-2	CASSLDGQRPAGYTF	TGCGCCAGCAGCTTGGACGGACAGCGCCCGGCTGGCTACACCTTC
TRBV5-1	TRBD2	many	TRBJ2-1	CASSLVGTSGDEQFF	TGCGCCAGCAGCTTGGTAGGGACTAGCGGGGATGAGCAGTTCTTC
TRBV28	NA	few	TRBJ2-3	CASSLFRGYTDTQYF	TGTGCCAGCAGTTTGTTTAGGGGGTACACAGATACGCAGTATTTT
TRBV5-1	TRBD2	many	TRBJ2-2	CASSLGLAGVLNTGELFF	TGCGCCAGCAGCTTGGGACTAGCGGGGGTCTTGAACACCGGGGAGCTGTTTTTT
TRBV4-3	NA	NA	TRBJ2-6	CASSQDPTPPGANVLTF	TGCGCCAGCAGCCAAGATCCGACGCCCCCCGGGGCCAACGTCCTGACTTTC
TRBV9	TRBD1	NA	TRBJ2-2	CASSVLQGSGELFF	TGTGCCAGCAGCGTATTACAGGGGTCCGGGGAGCTGTTTTTT
TRBV11-2	NA	few	TRBJ2-1	CASSVQRGEQFF	TGTGCCAGCAGCGTCCAGCGAGGCGAGCAGTTCTTC
TRBV3-1	NA	few	TRBJ2-3	CASSHSIDTQYF	TGTGCCAGCAGCCATAGCATAGATACGCAGTATTTT
TRBV7-2	NA	NA	TRBJ2-1	CASSSLTTWDWFF	TGTGCCAGCAGCTCATTGACTACCTGGGATTGGTTCTTC
TRBV6-2/TRBV6-3	TRBD1	few	TRBJ2-2	CASSHRGRGRTGELFF	TGTGCCAGCAGCCACAGGGGGCGGGGAAGGACCGGGGAGCTGTTTTTT
TRBV10-1	NA	once	TRBJ2-2	CASSSGHRPGELFF	TGCGCCAGCAGTTCGGGACACCGACCCGGGGAGCTGTTTTTT
TRBV10-3	TRBD2	many	TRBJ2-2	CAISPGLASGELFF	TGTGCCATCAGTCCGGGACTAGCGAGCGGGGAGCTGTTTTTT
TRBV20-1	NA	many	TRBJ2-5	CSARQPGSGETQYF	TGCAGTGCTAGACAACCGGGCTCGGGCGAGACCCAGTACTTC
TRBV20-1	NA	few	TRBJ2-7	CSAETPARYEQYF	TGCAGTGCCGAGACGCCAGCCCGGTACGAGCAGTACTTC
TRBV12-3/TRBV12-4	NA	NA	TRBJ1-2	CASSFGLAYGYTF	TGTGCCAGCAGTTTCGGGCTTGCCTATGGCTACACCTTC
TRBV20-1	TRBD1	few	TRBJ1-5	CSARQGQGNQPQHF	TGCAGTGCCAGACAGGGGCAGGGCAATCAGCCCCAGCATTTT
TRBV20-1	NA	many	TRBJ2-1	CSAPSLSSYNEQFF	TGCAGTGCCCCCTCCCTGAGCTCCTACAATGAGCAGTTCTTC
TRBV10-3	NA	few	TRBJ1-2	CAISAGTEYGYTF	TGTGCCATCAGTGCCGGGACGGAGTATGGCTACACCTTC
TRBV29-1	TRBD1	many	TRBJ1-1	CSVEKQGATEAFF	TGCAGCGTTGAAAAACAGGGGGCCACTGAAGCTTTCTTT
TRBV5-1	NA	many	TRBJ2-1	CASSSLGLSYNEQFF	TGCGCCAGCAGCTCTCTAGGTCTCTCCTACAATGAGCAGTTCTTC
TRBV7-9	NA	NA	TRBJ2-5	CASTAGRGETQYF	TGTGCCAGCACCGCGGGACGCGGGGAGACCCAGTACTTC
TRBV4-3	NA	few	TRBJ2-3	CASSTRTITDTQYF	TGCGCCAGCAGCACCCGGACTATCACAGATACGCAGTATTTT
TRBV18	NA	few	TRBJ1-1	CASSPYGSMNTEAFF	TGTGCCAGCTCACCGTATGGCTCGATGAACACTGAAGCTTTCTTT
TRBV4-2	NA	NA	TRBJ2-7	CASSQALEKRHYEQYF	TGTGCCAGCAGCCAAGCTCTGGAGAAGCGGCACTACGAGCAGTACTTC
TRBV10-3	NA	few	TRBJ2-7	CAISEQRYEQYF	TGTGCCATCAGCGAACAGAGATACGAGCAGTACTTC
TRBV20-1	TRBD2	NA	TRBJ2-5	CSATGTSGRETQYF	TGCAGTGCTACCGGGACTAGCGGGAGGGAGACCCAGTACTTC
TRBV5-1	NA	few	TRBJ2-1	CASSLASSYYNEQFF	TGCGCCAGCAGCTTGGCTAGCTCGTACTACAATGAGCAGTTCTTC
TRBV6-1	TRBD1	few	TRBJ2-7	CASSRQGVYYEQYF	TGTGCCAGCAGTCGACAGGGAGTTTACTACGAGCAGTACTTC
TRBV7-9	TRBD2	few	TRBJ2-7	CASSSPGLGSEQYF	TGTGCCAGCAGCTCCCCGGGACTAGGTTCCGAGCAGTACTTC
TRBV6-2/TRBV6-3	NA	NA	TRBJ2-7	CASRDSMLYEQYF	TGTGCCAGCAGAGACAGTATGCTCTACGAGCAGTACTTC
TRBV14	TRBD2	few	TRBJ2-5	CASSRWTSGGQETQYF	TGTGCCAGCAGCCGCTGGACTAGCGGGGGACAAGAGACCCAGTACTTC
TRBV11-2	NA	NA	TRBJ2-3	CASSFLASGTDTQYF	TGTGCCAGCAGCTTTCTAGCGTCCGGCACAGATACGCAGTATTTT
TRBV10-3	TRBD1	NA	TRBJ2-2	CAISVEQGAGELFF	TGTGCCATCAGTGTAGAACAGGGGGCCGGGGAGCTGTTTTTT
TRBV7-2	NA	many	TRBJ2-5	CASSLETQYF	TGTGCCAGCAGCTTGGAGACCCAGTACTTC
TRBV28	NA	NA	TRBJ2-2	CASSIPGGTGELFF	TGTGCCAGCAGTATCCCAGGGGGGACCGGGGAGCTGTTTTTT
TRBV7-2	NA	few	TRBJ2-1	CASSPQGKGDNEQFF	TGTGCCAGCAGCCCGCAGGGAAAGGGTGACAATGAGCAGTTCTTC
TRBV19	NA	few	TRBJ1-1	CASRERIRAEAFF	TGTGCCAGTAGAGAGAGAATTCGGGCTGAAGCTTTCTTT
TRBV20-1	NA	few	TRBJ2-3	CSAVFITDTQYF	TGCAGTGCCGTTTTTATAACAGATACGCAGTATTTT
TRBV20-1	TRBD1	NA	TRBJ1-2	CSAQISGTASNYGYTF	TGCAGTGCTCAAATCTCCGGGACAGCCTCTAACTATGGCTACACCTTC
TRBV9	NA	few	TRBJ1-5	CASSGPPVYSNQPQHF	TGTGCCAGCAGCGGACCCCCGGTTTATAGCAATCAGCCCCAGCATTTT